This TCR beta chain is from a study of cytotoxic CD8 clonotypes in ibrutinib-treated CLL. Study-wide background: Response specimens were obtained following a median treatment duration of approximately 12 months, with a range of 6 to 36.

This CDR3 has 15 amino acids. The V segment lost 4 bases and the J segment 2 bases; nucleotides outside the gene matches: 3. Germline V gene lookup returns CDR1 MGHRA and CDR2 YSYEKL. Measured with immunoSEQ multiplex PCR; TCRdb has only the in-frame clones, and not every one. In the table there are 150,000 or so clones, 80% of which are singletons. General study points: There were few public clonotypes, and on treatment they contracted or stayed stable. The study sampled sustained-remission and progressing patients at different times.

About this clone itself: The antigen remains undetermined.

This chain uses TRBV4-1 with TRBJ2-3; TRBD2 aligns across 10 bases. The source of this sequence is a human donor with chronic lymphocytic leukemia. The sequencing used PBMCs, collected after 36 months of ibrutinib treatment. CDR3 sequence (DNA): TGCGCCAGCAGCCTGCTAGCGGGGGCCACAGATACGCAGTATTTT. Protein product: CASSLLAGATDTQYF.